The T cell receptor (beta chain) described here comes from a study of PD-1 blockade in classical Hodgkin lymphoma (TCRdb year 2020). Background on the whole study: Nivolumab dosing was 3 mg/kg intravenously every 2 weeks, continuing until either disease progression or unacceptable toxicity. A peripheral blood immune signature of response to PD-1 blockade in classical Hodgkin lymphoma was defined using TCR beta sequencing and CyTOF.

The Qiagen DNeasy kit was used to extract genomic DNA from unsorted PBMCs and from the negatively selected CD4+ and CD8+ fractions. Amplification of TCR beta CDR3 regions was done by immunoSEQ multiplex PCR with primers that anneal to V and J segments. A synthetic immune receptor repertoire was used to minimize amplification bias, and any residual bias was removed computationally once sequencing was done. Processing in the source paper ran as follows. Repertoire diversity was quantified as the Shannon entropy index using custom Python scripts. The unsorted, CD4+ and CD8+ repertoires were each analyzed separately, with the exception of combined analyses, where CD4+ and CD8+ sequences were merged in silico. A clone was considered expanded if an increase in frequency of at least 2-fold after treatment relative to C1D1 was found, and a pseudocount of 0.5 was applied to clones undetected at baseline. Singleton clones were defined as clones with 0 or 1 copy at C1D1, and non-singleton clones were defined as clones with 2 or more copies. Clones expanded in unsorted samples were labelled as CD4+, CD8+ or unknown by matching protein sequences in sorted samples from the same patient. Diversity changes from C1D1 to C4D1 were tested in paired samples using Wilcoxon tests. In its TCRdb copy, this immuneACCESS table keeps in-frame sequences only and misses some clones. Where compared with another copy, unresolved V genes explain less than half of these, and the others have no known cause. D and trimming were read from the DNA, whereas the V and J calls and clone size are those reported in that table. Recorded for this sample are tens of thousands of clones; approximately 74% of them occurred a single time. The ten most abundant clones make up over 15% of the sample.

Comments on this clone: What this receptor recognizes is not known. One base away there is no much larger clone; base qualities are not given.

What the study reported, not specific to this receptor: Baseline diversity similar to that of newly diagnosed patients was observed in trial patients achieving complete response, whereas significantly lower diversity was observed in partial responders and progressors. Lower diversity was observed in patients in whom nivolumab was started less than 1 year after ASCT, and these patients were excluded from later analyses so that confounding by immune reconstitution would be avoided. A significant rise by C4D1 was seen in CD4+ but not CD8+ TCR diversity (p=0.0027 vs p=0.16), with the rise being most apparent in complete responders (p=0.02). Baseline TCR diversity was reported as lower in newly diagnosed patients than in healthy donors, and lower still in relapsed/refractory patients. The study covered only a single clinical trial cohort, and the causes of the repertoire differences, possibly disease activity or prior therapy, were still not defined.

CDR1 and CDR2 are drawn from the germline V gene: SNHLY, FYNNEI. The CDR3 numbers 15 residues from cysteine through phenylalanine. Of all the DNA, just the CDR3 is kept, 45 bases in frame from base 1. V has 6 bases trimmed and J has 0 bases trimmed; junction bases matching no gene number 3. This specimen's time point label, interpreted: cycle 1 day 1 (C1D1), immediately before nivolumab initiation. All trial patients had relapsed after autologous stem cell transplantation, with cohorts A, B and C differing in prior brentuximab vedotin exposure. A total of under 70 patients with relapsed/refractory classical Hodgkin lymphoma made up the trial cohort, and each patient's best overall response was complete response, partial response or progressive disease. Trial patients were treated with single-agent nivolumab in the multi-cohort phase II CheckMate 205 trial. Best overall response was determined by an independent review committee according to the 2007 International Working Group response criteria. Trial PBMCs were obtained immediately prior to nivolumab initiation (C1D1) and on therapy at cycle 2 day 1 and cycle 4 day 1. Peripheral blood was collected in 8 mL Vacutainer Cell Preparation Tubes, from which PBMCs were isolated by centrifugation and then cryopreserved.

The sequence links TRBV2 to TRBJ2-3; 10 bases in the middle match TRBD1. The sample was peripheral blood mononuclear cells (PBMCs), taken at baseline. This TCR came from a human donor with classical Hodgkin lymphoma. This receptor carries the CDR3 CASRGQGMSTDTQYF. The DNA sequence is given as TGTGCCAGCAGGGGACAGGGGATGAGCACAGATACGCAGTATTTT.